These T cell receptor beta chains were read from a single sample in a study of response to subunit inactivated influenza vaccine. TCRdb re-analysed the RT-PCR reads in MiXCR, keeping a single row per CDR3 protein. Here the sample spans 150,000 or so distinct CDR3 sequences, around 10% being singletons. The sample in question was CD8+ T cells sorted from PBMCs, obtained approximately 25 months after vaccination. The receptor set was obtained from a man aged 45 to 75 who received an inactivated influenza vaccine. The conserved cysteine and the conserved F or W are not part of the CDR3 here. Each record gives: J gene, clone size, V gene, CDR3 protein. Where a row states a size, it is once, few, many or the class of an expanded clone; other rows omit it.

TRBJ2-1 - TRBV15 ATSPLIASGGAGEQF
TRBJ1-1 few TRBV2 ASSDREVTEAF
TRBJ2-3 few TRBV20-1 SASFGTRGTDTQY
TRBJ2-1 few TRBV7-2 ASSLALRLGTSPTLYNEQF
TRBJ2-3 - TRBV4-1 ASSRWTSGTSQY
TRBJ2-1 - TRBV29-1 SVEDYSYNEQF
TRBJ2-3 many TRBV3-1 ASSQEWRVPLTQTDTQY
TRBJ2-7 few TRBV4-1 ASSMLAGGLTLYEQY
TRBJ2-3 many TRBV28 ASSSTSAGPAGDTQY
TRBJ2-2 many TRBV4-3 ASSQDASGRRSGELF